This T cell receptor (beta chain) originates from a study of response to subunit inactivated influenza vaccine. The CDR3 is 14 residues long. CDR1 SGHVS and CDR2 FQNEAQ come from the germline V gene. The J segment lost 3 bases and the V segment lost 4 bases, leaving 6 bases of the junction unmatched. TCRdb redid the calling of the RT-PCR reads with MiXCR, one entry per CDR3 protein. This repertoire shows about 540,000 distinct CDR3 sequences, 20% to 25% found once; its top ten account for under 3.5%. The same specimen was also included in a second study, on T cells expressing NK-cell markers. That source reports: Synthesis of TCR beta cDNA relied on 5'RACE template switching carrying UMIs. Underlying the TCR beta repertoires were sorted CD3+CD56+NKG2C+, CD3+CD56+NKG2C- and CD3+CD56-NKG2C+ T cells. Sequenced donors, eight in total, included seven who were HCMV-seropositive and one who was seronegative. Each of a handful of donors carried dominant NKG2C+ clonotypes accounting for about 1.0-8% of CD8+ T cells. In a handful of donors, dominant clonotypes made up about 28.3-65% of CD3+CD56-NKG2C+ cells.

This clonotype was obtained from a man between 50 and 59 years old who received an inactivated influenza vaccine. Material: CD4+ T cells sorted from PBMCs, obtained 11 to 12 days after vaccination. The chain employs TRBV7-8 and TRBJ2-7; 7 bases line up with TRBD1. The CDR3 DNA reads as TGTGCCAGCAGCTCAAGGACAGGCAACTACGAGCAGTACTTC. Translating gives CASSSRTGNYEQYF.